Many counts were recorded for the clone carrying this T cell receptor beta chain. No antigen is known for it. A read error may account for a junction end that differs from germline. The CDR3 has 13 residues. Per germline, CDR1 DFQATT and CDR2 SNEGSKA (reference sequence). Described time point: sample taken at primary tumor resection. Samples were obtained from about 72 donors, all untreated early-stage non-small cell lung cancer patients. Researchers sequenced whole RNA taken from tumor, nontumor lung or frozen PBMC without sorting. The entry originates in a study of spatial heterogeneity in lung cancer. Study details: The average appearance count of each unique TCR and UMI combination in raw reads was more than ten. Study-level results: At resection, ubiquitous expanded tumor TCRs appeared in blood more than at follow-up.

TCRdb redid the calling of the 5' RACE reads with MiXCR, one entry per CDR3 protein. This table has approximately 44,000 distinct CDR3 sequences, around 13% appearing once. The source is a male donor with early-stage non-small cell lung cancer. Specimen: PBMCs, collected at surgery. This chain connects TRBV20-1 to TRBJ2-3; 7 nucleotides match TRBD1. Here the CDR3 DNA reads TGCAGTGCTAGGTACCTCGGGACAGCTACGCAGTATTTT. Protein sequence: CSARYLGTATQYF.